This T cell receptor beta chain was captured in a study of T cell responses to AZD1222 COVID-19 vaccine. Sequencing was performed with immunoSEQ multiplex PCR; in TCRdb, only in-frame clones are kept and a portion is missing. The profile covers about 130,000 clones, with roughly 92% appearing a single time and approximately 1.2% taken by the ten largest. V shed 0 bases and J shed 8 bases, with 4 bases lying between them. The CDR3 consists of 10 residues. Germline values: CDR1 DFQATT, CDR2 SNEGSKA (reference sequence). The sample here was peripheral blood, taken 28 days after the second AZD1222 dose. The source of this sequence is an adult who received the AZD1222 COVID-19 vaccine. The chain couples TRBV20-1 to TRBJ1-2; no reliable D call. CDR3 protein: CSAREEGYTF. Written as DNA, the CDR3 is TGCAGTGCTAGAGAGGAAGGCTACACCTTC.